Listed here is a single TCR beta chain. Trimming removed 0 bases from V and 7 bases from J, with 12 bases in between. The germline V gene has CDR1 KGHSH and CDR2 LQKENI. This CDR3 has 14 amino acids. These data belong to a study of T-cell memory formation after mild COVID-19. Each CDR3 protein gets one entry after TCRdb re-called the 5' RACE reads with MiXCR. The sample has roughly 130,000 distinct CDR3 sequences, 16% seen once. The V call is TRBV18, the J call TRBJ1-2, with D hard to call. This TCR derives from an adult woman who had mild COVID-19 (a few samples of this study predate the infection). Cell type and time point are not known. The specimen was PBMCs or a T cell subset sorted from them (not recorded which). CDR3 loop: CASSPPGSRGGYTF. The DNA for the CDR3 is TGTGCCAGCTCACCACCCGGGTCCCGGGGTGGCTACACCTTC. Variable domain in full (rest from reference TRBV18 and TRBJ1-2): NAGVMQNPRHLVRRRGQEARLRCSPMKGHSHVYWYRQLPEEGLKFMVYLQKENIIDESGMPKERFSAEFPKEGPSILRIQQVVRGDSAAYFCASSPPGSRGGYTFGSGTRLTVV.